This TCR beta chain was recovered during a study of molecular identifiers for immune sequencing clone quantification. Sorting defined naive CD8 T cells as CD8+CD4-CCR7+CD45RA+. MiXCR was run by TCRdb on the PCR reads, yielding one entry per CDR3 protein. The sample comprises 50,000 to 70,000 distinct CDR3 sequences, about a fifth of which are singletons, and roughly 1.4% rests with the top ten. This clonotype was detected a few times. This receptor was taken from a human donor in good health. Some libraries in this study had Jurkat cell RNA spiked in. Sequenced input: naive CD8+ T cells from blood, with Jurkat cell RNA spiked in. Documented subset: FACS-sorted CD8+CD4-CCR7+CD45RA+ naive T cells.

The CDR3 loop is CASSVEGGMDNEQFF. CDR3 nucleotide sequence: TGTGCCAGCAGCGTAGAAGGGGGCATGGACAATGAGCAGTTCTTC. The V gene is TRBV9, the J gene TRBJ2-1, with TRBD1 matching 7 bases. This CDR3 has 15 amino acids. Trimming at V came to 0 bases and at J to 5 bases, leaving 5 bases not matched to a gene. CDR1 and CDR2 (germline): SGDLS, YYNGEE.